The rows below give T cell receptor beta chains drawn from one sample of a study of control samples from healthy donors and cancer patients. Data came from immunoSEQ multiplex PCR; TCRdb stores just in-frame clones and leaves some out. This table holds more than 50,000 clones, approximately 88% found once. Material for sequencing was blood. These TCRs come from a man aged 45 to 65 in good health. The CDR3 runs from the conserved cysteine through the conserved F or W. The order of the fields is D gene, V gene, J gene, CDR3 protein. The D gene is left open where the match is weak.

-	TRBV5-8	TRBJ2-5	CASSFGGGGSGETQYF
-	TRBV9	TRBJ1-2	CASSVQGPYGYTF
-	TRBV6-5	TRBJ1-2	CASSYGSYGYTF
-	TRBV11-2	TRBJ2-5	CASSLDVGEGSMETQYF
-	TRBV7-3	TRBJ2-1	CASSTGLSNNRNEQFF
-	TRBV11-3	TRBJ2-3	CASSTSSRGAQYF
-	TRBV5-1	TRBJ1-2	CASSPTMGGAYGYTF
TRBD1	TRBV15	TRBJ2-5	CATSRDEGAKETQYF
-	TRBV24-1	TRBJ2-3	CATGETVTDTQYF
TRBD1	TRBV28	TRBJ1-6	CASSQGQDNSPLHF